Each of the 10 T cell receptor beta chains below was sequenced from the same sample in a study of T cells in localized non-small cell lung cancer. Sequencing was performed with immunoSEQ multiplex PCR; in TCRdb, only in-frame clones are kept and a portion is missing. This sample has around 25,000 clones, with more than 85% found just once. This specimen was peripheral blood, taken before any cancer treatment. The receptor source for this set is a man aged 35-75 years with stage III squamous cell lung carcinoma.

The chain joins TRBV7-2 to TRBJ2-1; no definite D call. Germline CDR1 SGHTA, CDR2 FQGNSA. V lost 4 bases to trimming and J lost 4 bases, with 14 bases between them. The CDR3 has 15 amino acids. This CDR3 reads CASSSRLDTYNEQFF. CDR3 DNA sequence: TGTGCCAGCAGCTCTCGACTTGACACGTACAATGAGCAGTTCTTC.

J is TRBJ1-2 and V is TRBV28, with 8 nucleotides matching TRBD1. The germline gives CDR1 MDHEN, CDR2 SYDVKM. The junction had 3 bases not matched to a gene; V was cut back by 3 bases and J by 0 bases. The CDR3 is 15 amino acids. The chain's CDR3 is CASSFRDRTNYGYTF. For the CDR3, the DNA is TGTGCCAGCAGTTTTCGGGACAGGACTAACTATGGCTACACCTTC.

The V gene is TRBV28, the J gene TRBJ2-6; 8 positions agree with TRBD2. CDR1 and CDR2 (germline): MDHEN, SYDVKM. With V trimmed by 8 bases and J by 4 bases, 7 bases remained unmatched. The CDR3 runs to 15 residues. The CDR3 DNA is TGTGCCAGCGACGGGGGGGTAACCGGGGCCAACGTCCTGACTTTC. It codes for CASDGGVTGANVLTF.

The V and J genes are TRBV27 and TRBJ2-3; TRBD1 aligns across 9 bases. The CDR3 sequence is 15 residues long. After removal of 4 bases from V and 1 base from J, the junction contained 3 bases not matched to a gene. Germline CDR1 reads MNHEY; CDR2 reads SMNVEV (reference sequence). CDR3 region: CASSSTGGGTDTQYF. CDR3 sequence (DNA): TGTGCCAGCAGTTCGACAGGGGGTGGCACAGATACGCAGTATTTT.

V is TRBV7-9 and J is TRBJ2-3; TRBD2 is a possible D gene (7 bases). CDR1 and CDR2 (germline): SEHNR, FQNEAQ (reference sequence). CDR3 length: 17 amino acids. The ends were cut back, 5 bases at V and 2 bases at J, with 20 bases in the middle. For the CDR3, the DNA is TGTGCCAGCAGCCTACCCGTGGGGGGGCCCTCCACAGATACGCAGTATTTT. This sequence encodes CASSLPVGGPSTDTQYF.

This clone was seen a handful of times. The V call is TRBV5-8, the J call TRBJ1-3, with D uncertain. Germline CDR1 is SGHTS and CDR2 is YDEGEE. V gave up 6 bases and J gave up 0 bases, with 19 bases separating them. This CDR3 is built from 17 residues. CDR3 in DNA: TGTGCCAGCACCCGGACCCAGCAATACAGCTCTGGAAACACCATATATTTT. Its protein is CASTRTQQYSSGNTIYF.

The chain carries TRBV10-3 and TRBJ2-1, with 9 bases identical to TRBD1. Germline-derived CDR1 and CDR2 are ENHRY and SYGVKD. The length of the CDR3 is 15 residues. Unmatched junction bases numbered 9, after V lost 8 bases and J lost 4 bases. CDR3 bases: TGTGCCATCCAGGCCCGGACAGGGGAGTACAATGAGCAGTTCTTC. This encodes CAIQARTGEYNEQFF.

The chain recombines TRBV11-2 with TRBJ2-2, with D possibly called TRBD1 or TRBD2 (6 bases each). Germline loops: CDR1 SGHAT, CDR2 FQNNGV. CDR3 size: 17 residues. V lost 1 base and J lost 3, with 15 bases in between. The CDR3 region is CASSLVLGGPDTGELFF. For the CDR3, the DNA is TGTGCCAGCAGCTTAGTCCTCGGGGGCCCGGACACCGGGGAGCTGTTTTTT. The full variable domain, with the rest looked up from reference TRBV11-2 and TRBJ2-2, is EAGVAQSPRYKIIEKRQSVAFWCNPISGHATLYWYQQILGQGPKLLIQFQNNGVVDDSQLPKDRFSAERLKGVDSTLKIQPAKLEDSAVYLCASSLVLGGPDTGELFFGEGSRLTVL.

The chain is built from TRBV19 and TRBJ2-2; D is uncertain. The CDR3 covers 14 residues. V was cut by 5 bases and J by 6 bases, with 13 bases left in between. Germline CDR1 LNHDA, CDR2 SQIVND (reference sequence). CDR3 residues: CASSPWGGAGELFF. CDR3 bases: TGTGCCAGTAGTCCGTGGGGTGGGGCCGGGGAGCTGTTTTTT. The whole variable domain, filled in from reference TRBV19 and TRBJ2-2, reads DGGITQSPKYLFRKEGQNVTLSCEQNLNHDAMYWYRQDPGQGLRLIYYSQIVNDFQKGDIAEGYSVSREKKESFPLTVTSAQKNPTAFYLCASSPWGGAGELFFGEGSRLTVL.

CDR3 DNA: TGTGCCAGCTCACCAAGTCCTCAGGGCTCCGGAAACACCATATATTTT. Translating gives CASSPSPQGSGNTIYF. V and J are TRBV18 and TRBJ1-3; tentatively, D is TRBD1 (5 bases). CDR1 is KGHSH, CDR2 LQKENI, per germline. The V end was cut by 2 bases, the J end by 4 bases, with 15 bases between. The CDR3 extends over 16 amino acids.